These 14 T cell receptor beta chains originate from one sample sequenced in a study of blood T cell repertoires in COVID-19. The repertoire was sequenced with immunoSEQ multiplex PCR; TCRdb's copy has only in-frame clones and lacks some. The sample records about 160,000 clones, about four fifths being singletons. Material: peripheral blood. The receptor source for this set is an elderly woman with acute or convalescent COVID-19.

This clone is a singleton in its sample. V is TRBV4-3 and J is TRBJ2-2; 9 bases are a match to TRBD2. CDR3 length: 18 residues. Trimming cost V 0 bases and J 6 bases; bases outside gene matches: 11. Germline loops: CDR1 LGHNA, CDR2 YSLEER. The CDR3 nucleotides read TGCGCCAGCAGCCAAGATATGTTTCGAGCGGGGGGCCCCGGGGAGCTGTTTTTT. Its protein is CASSQDMFRAGGPGELFF.

This rearrangement joins TRBV3-1 (or the pseudogene TRBV3-2) to TRBJ1-5; D possibly corresponds to TRBD1 (5 bases). The germline V gene encodes CDR1 LGHDT and CDR2 YNNKEL (reference sequence). V dropped 4 bases and J dropped 6 bases, with 10 bases sitting between them. The CDR3 runs 13 residues. The CDR3: CASSPGGGQPQHF. The CDR3 DNA sequence: TGTGCCAGCAGCCCGGGGGGGGGTCAGCCCCAGCATTTT.

The rearrangement joins TRBV6-2 or TRBV6-3 to TRBJ2-3, with TRBD1 identical over 7 bases. The J segment lost 0 bases and the V segment lost 6 bases, leaving 9 bases of the junction unmatched. The CDR3 is made up of 16 amino acids. CDR1 is MNHEY and CDR2 is SVGEGT in the germline V gene. The CDR3 DNA follows: TGTGCCAGCAGCCCATACCCGGGACAGAGCACAGATACGCAGTATTTT. This translates into CASSPYPGQSTDTQYF.

This chain links TRBV5-1 with TRBJ2-1, with no clear D. V lost 3 bases, J lost 0 bases, and 10 bases lay in between. This CDR3 region has 15 residues. Germline V gene data show CDR1 as SGHRS and CDR2 as YFSETQ. CDR3 sequence (DNA): TGCGCCAGCAGCTCCGACTCGAGCTCCTACAATGAGCAGTTCTTC. This codes for CASSSDSSSYNEQFF.

V usage is TRBV7-8 and J usage is TRBJ1-5; D uncertain. This CDR3 comprises 15 residues. Germline V lookup: CDR1 SGHVS, CDR2 FQNEAQ. Trimming left V 1 base short and J 3 bases short, with 10 bases between. The CDR3 nucleotides are TGTGCCAGCAGCTTAGTGGCAAATACCAATCAGCCCCAGCATTTT. It encodes CASSLVANTNQPQHF.

This clone was observed once. V and J are TRBV11-2 and TRBJ2-5; TRBD2 agrees at 13 bases. V lost 1 base and J lost 5; bases outside the gene matches: 4. The CDR3 loop spans 16 amino acids. Germline CDR1 is SGHAT and CDR2 is FQNNGV. In DNA, the CDR3 is TGTGCCAGCAGCTTAGGACTAGCGGGGGGCCTGGAGACCCAGTACTTC. Amino acid sequence: CASSLGLAGGLETQYF.

This rearrangement joins TRBV19 to TRBJ1-2, with D maybe TRBD1 (5 bases). The germline V gene encodes CDR1 LNHDA and CDR2 SQIVND (reference sequence). With 5 bases removed from V and 2 bases from J, the gap between germline ends came to 12 bases. The CDR3 has 14 residues. The CDR3 DNA reads as TGTGCCAGTAGTTTTCAGGGAGGGAACTATGGCTACACCTTC. Protein sequence: CASSFQGGNYGYTF.

The rearrangement links TRBV18 to TRBJ2-3; possibly TRBD2 for D (5 bases). The CDR3 sequence is 15 residues long. CDR1 and CDR2 from the germline V gene are KGHSH and LQKENI. V lost 2 bases and J 0 bases, leaving 9 bases between the germline ends. DNA of the CDR3: TGTGCCAGCTCACCAAACAGCGGAAGCACAGATACGCAGTATTTT. Translating gives CASSPNSGSTDTQYF.

The chain combines TRBV7-2 with TRBJ1-2; D is perhaps TRBD1 (5 bases). Trimming removed 5 bases from V and 5 bases from J, with 12 bases in between. Germline CDR1 and CDR2: SGHTA and FQGNSA. CDR3 length equals 13 residues. In nucleotides, the CDR3 is TGTGCCAGCAGCCCCCCCCAGGGATATGGCTACACCTTC. This codes for CASSPPQGYGYTF.

CDR3 DNA sequence: TGTGCCAGCAGCTTAGGGCAGGCTAACTATGGCTACACCTTC. It specifies CASSLGQANYGYTF. The chain combines TRBV7-9 with TRBJ1-2; unclear D gene. The length of the CDR3 is 14 residues. The ends were cut back, 1 base at V and 0 bases at J, with 6 bases in the middle. Germline lookup yields CDR1 SEHNR and CDR2 FQNEAQ (reference sequence). Combining the CDR3 with reference TRBV7-9 and TRBJ1-2 gives the whole variable domain DTGVSQNPRHKITKRGQNVTFRCDPISEHNRLYWYRQTLGQGPEFLTYFQNEAQLEKSRLLSDRFSAERPKGSFSTLEIQRTEQGDSAMYLCASSLGQANYGYTFGSGTRLTVV.

The chain joins TRBV9 to TRBJ2-2, with 9 bases matching TRBD2. This CDR3 has 16 residues. Germline V gene sequence: CDR1 SGDLS, CDR2 YYNGEE. Trimming removed 4 bases from V and 3 bases from J; junction bases left unmatched: 7. Here the CDR3 reads CASSFPSGIDTGELFF. CDR3 sequence (DNA): TGTGCCAGCAGCTTCCCTAGCGGGATCGACACCGGGGAGCTGTTTTTT.

V is TRBV2 and J is TRBJ2-1; D perhaps matches TRBD2 (6 bases). This CDR3 is built from 17 residues. V lost 2 bases and J lost 7, with 21 bases in between. CDR1 and CDR2 (germline): SNHLY, FYNNEI. DNA of the CDR3: TGTGCCAGCAGTGAACCCCGGGGAGGAATTAGCTTTAATGAGCAGTTCTTC. Amino acid sequence: CASSEPRGGISFNEQFF.

The chain recombines TRBV6-5 with TRBJ2-7; TRBD2 matches 10 bases. V gave up 2 bases and J gave up 1 base; unmatched junction bases: 5. The CDR3 consists of 16 residues. Germline V gives CDR1 MNHEY, CDR2 SVGAGI. The CDR3 is CASSYLGSGGSYEQYF. CDR3 nucleotide sequence: TGTGCCAGCAGTTACCTGGGTAGCGGGGGGTCCTACGAGCAGTACTTC.

J is TRBJ2-7 and V is TRBV27; possible D gene TRBD1, 5 bases. V dropped 2 bases and J dropped 4 bases, with 15 bases sitting between them. Germline-derived CDR1 and CDR2 are MNHEY and SMNVEV (reference sequence). This CDR3 contains 15 residues. The CDR3, as DNA: TGTGCCAGCAGTTTAAGAGCCAGGGAACTTTACGAGCAGTACTTC. Translated: CASSLRARELYEQYF.